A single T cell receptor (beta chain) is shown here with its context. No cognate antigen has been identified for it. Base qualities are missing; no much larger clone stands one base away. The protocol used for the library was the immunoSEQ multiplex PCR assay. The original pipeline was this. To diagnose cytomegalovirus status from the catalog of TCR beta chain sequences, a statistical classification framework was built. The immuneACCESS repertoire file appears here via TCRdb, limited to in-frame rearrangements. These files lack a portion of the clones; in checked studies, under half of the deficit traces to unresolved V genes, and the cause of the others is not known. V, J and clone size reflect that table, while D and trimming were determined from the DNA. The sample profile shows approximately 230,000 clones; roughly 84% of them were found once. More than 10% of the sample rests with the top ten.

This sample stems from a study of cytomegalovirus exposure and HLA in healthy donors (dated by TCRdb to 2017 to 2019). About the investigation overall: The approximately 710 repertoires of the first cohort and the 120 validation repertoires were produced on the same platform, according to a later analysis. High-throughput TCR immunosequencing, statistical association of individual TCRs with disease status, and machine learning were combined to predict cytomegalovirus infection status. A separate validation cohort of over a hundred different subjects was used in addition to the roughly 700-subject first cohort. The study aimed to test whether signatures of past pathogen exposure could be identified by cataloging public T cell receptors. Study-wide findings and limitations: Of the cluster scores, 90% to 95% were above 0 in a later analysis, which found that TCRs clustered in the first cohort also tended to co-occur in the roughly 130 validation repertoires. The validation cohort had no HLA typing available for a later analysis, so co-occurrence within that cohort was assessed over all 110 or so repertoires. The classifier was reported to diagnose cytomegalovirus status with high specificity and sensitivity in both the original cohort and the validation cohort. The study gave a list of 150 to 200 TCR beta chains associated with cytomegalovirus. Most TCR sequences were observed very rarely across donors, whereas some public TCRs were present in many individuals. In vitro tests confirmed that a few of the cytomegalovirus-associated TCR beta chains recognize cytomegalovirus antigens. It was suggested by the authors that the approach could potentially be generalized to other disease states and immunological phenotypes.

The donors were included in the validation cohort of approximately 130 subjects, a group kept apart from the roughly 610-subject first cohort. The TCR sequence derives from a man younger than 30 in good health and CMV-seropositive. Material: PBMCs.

In nucleotides, the sequence is TGTGCCAGCAGTTTATCCTGGGGCGGGGATCAGCCCCAGCATTTT. It codes for CASSLSWGGDQPQHF. This chain is built from TRBV28 and TRBJ1-5, and TRBD1 may be the D gene, going by 5 matching bases. From the cysteine through the phenylalanine, the CDR3 covers 15 amino acids. CDR3 DNA is the only sequence kept; it has 45 bases, read in frame from the first base. The CDR1 and CDR2 encoded by the germline V gene are MDHEN and SYDVKM. V was cut back by 1 base and J by 5 bases, leaving a gap of 12 bases between them.